One and the same sample provided the 19 T cell receptor beta chains below, sequenced in a study of relationships among human T cell subsets. The T cell receptor alpha and beta CDR3 regions were amplified from mRNA by semiquantitative ARM-PCR. Exponential amplification used communal superprimers after tagged nested gene-specific primers in ARM-PCR. TCRdb reanalysed the multiplex PCR reads using MiXCR and keeps one entry per CDR3 protein. Of a few thousand distinct CDR3 sequences listed, 65% to 85% are singletons. Sequencing was performed on total T cells sorted from blood. These TCRs come from a man aged 40-49 years in good health.

The chain combines TRBV20-1 with TRBJ2-1, with 9 bases fitting TRBD1. In germline, CDR1 is DFQATT, CDR2 SNEGSKA (reference sequence). The J segment lost 9 bases and the V segment lost 6 bases, leaving 9 bases of the junction unmatched. The CDR3 runs to 13 residues. Here the CDR3 reads CSADRGLQGEQFF. CDR3 nucleotides: TGCAGTGCGGACAGGGGATTGCAGGGTGAGCAGTTCTTC.

This rearrangement joins TRBV12-3 or TRBV12-4 to TRBJ2-1; unclear D gene. The CDR3 is 12 amino acids. The V end lost 8 bases, the J end lost 10 bases, and 15 bases lay between the germline ends. The CDR3 loop reads CASRSSSQEQFF. The CDR3 DNA reads TGTGCCAGCCGTTCCTCGTCGCAGGAGCAGTTCTTC.

The chain employs TRBV4-1 and TRBJ2-5, with D perhaps being TRBD1 or TRBD2 (5 bases each). CDR3 size: 15 residues. Germline V gene lookup returns CDR1 MGHRA and CDR2 YSYEKL. V lost 5 bases, J lost 2 bases, and 15 bases lay in between. CDR3 in DNA: TGCGCCAGCAGCTACCCCGGGACGAGGCAAGAGACCCAGTACTTC. Its translation: CASSYPGTRQETQYF.

V and J are TRBV28 and TRBJ2-1; 7 nucleotides align to TRBD2. Germline CDR1 reads MDHEN; CDR2 reads SYDVKM. CDR3 length: 16 residues. V shed 1 base, J shed 2 bases, and the junction held 5 bases outside the gene matches. The CDR3 nucleotides are TGTGCCAGCAGTTTATTGTCTAGCGGCACCTACAATGAGCAGTTCTTC. It codes for CASSLLSSGTYNEQFF.

The chain couples TRBV28 to TRBJ1-5; perhaps TRBD1 as D (5 bases). V was clipped by 3 bases and J by 1 base, with 7 bases between them. CDR1 is MDHEN and CDR2 is SYDVKM in the germline V gene. This CDR3 spans 14 amino acids. This CDR3 is CASSLGGSNQPQHF. The CDR3 DNA reads as TGTGCCAGCAGTTTGGGGGGAAGCAATCAGCCCCAGCATTTT.

The rearrangement uses TRBV11-2 and TRBJ2-1, with TRBD2 matching over 11 bases. The length of the CDR3 is 19 residues. Germline V lookup: CDR1 SGHAT, CDR2 FQNNGV. Unmatched junction bases numbered 12, after V lost 5 bases and J lost 0 bases. DNA for the CDR3: TGTGCCAGCAGCGCACTCCCAAGACTAGCGGGGAGCTCCTACAATGAGCAGTTCTTC. As protein: CASSALPRLAGSSYNEQFF. Full variable domain (outside the CDR3, taken from reference TRBV11-2 and TRBJ2-1): EAGVAQSPRYKIIEKRQSVAFWCNPISGHATLYWYQQILGQGPKLLIQFQNNGVVDDSQLPKDRFSAERLKGVDSTLKIQPAKLEDSAVYLCASSALPRLAGSSYNEQFFGPGTRLTVL.

The chain has TRBV19 and TRBJ1-5, with D unclear. This CDR3 is built from 14 residues. Germline CDR1 reads LNHDA; CDR2 reads SQIVND (reference sequence). Trimming took off 1 base at V and 10 bases at J, with 14 bases between the two ends. CDR3 bases: TGTGCCAGTAGTATAGGGGGAAGTAGATATCCCCAGCATTTT. Translating gives CASSIGGSRYPQHF.

CDR3 nucleotides: TGTGCCACCAAATCCGGGGGGCAGGAGAACACTGAAGCTTTCTTT. As protein: CATKSGGQENTEAFF. This chain joins TRBV6-5 and TRBJ1-1, with a weak D call TRBD1 (6 bases). Germline CDR1 and CDR2: MNHEY and SVGAGI. The V end lost 10 bases, the J end lost 1 base, and 19 bases lay between the germline ends. The CDR3 length is 15 residues.

The rearrangement joins TRBV10-3 to TRBJ2-1; TRBD2 aligns across 15 bases. The CDR3 extends over 15 amino acids. CDR1 and CDR2 from the germline V gene are ENHRY and SYGVKD. With 9 bases clipped from V and 10 bases from J, the junction kept 10 bases outside the gene matches. The chain's CDR3 is CAISGLAGGLREQFF. The DNA for the CDR3 is TGTGCCATTTCTGGACTAGCGGGGGGGCTCCGAGAGCAGTTCTTC.

The chain recombines TRBV6-5 with TRBJ1-2, with 8 positions matching TRBD1. The V gene end was trimmed by 7 bases and the J gene end by 13 bases; junction bases not matched to a gene: 23. The CDR3 runs 16 residues. Germline lookup yields CDR1 MNHEY and CDR2 SVGAGI. CDR3 DNA: TGTGCCAGCAACTCCGGGACAGGCCCAACCGGTGATGGGTTCACCTTC. Protein sequence: CASNSGTGPTGDGFTF.

This clonotype was detected once. The chain joins TRBV10-3 to TRBJ2-1, with TRBD2 matching 12 bases. The germline V gene encodes CDR1 ENHRY and CDR2 SYGVKD. There are 15 residues in the CDR3. V was clipped by 6 bases and J by 4 bases; unmatched bases: 4. In DNA, the CDR3 is TGTGCCATCAGGGGACTAGCGGGCGGTTACAATGAGCAGTTCTTC. Its protein is CAIRGLAGGYNEQFF.

This chain connects TRBV7-9 to TRBJ1-1, with D unresolved. The CDR3 contains 13 residues. V lost 0 bases and J lost 2, with 4 bases in between. The germline gives CDR1 SEHNR, CDR2 FQNEAQ (reference sequence). CDR3 region: CASSLAANTEAFF. CDR3 DNA sequence: TGTGCCAGCAGCTTAGCAGCAAACACTGAAGCTTTCTTT. Full variable domain (outside the CDR3, taken from reference TRBV7-9 and TRBJ1-1): DTGVSQNPRHKITKRGQNVTFRCDPISEHNRLYWYRQTLGQGPEFLTYFQNEAQLEKSRLLSDRFSAERPKGSFSTLEIQRTEQGDSAMYLCASSLAANTEAFFGQGTRLTVV.

The chain uses TRBV2 and TRBJ2-3; 8 positions agree with TRBD2. Germline loops: CDR1 SNHLY, CDR2 FYNNEI. V dropped 4 bases and J dropped 5; count of bases not matched to a gene: 5. The CDR3 totals 14 residues. The CDR3 nucleotides are TGTGCCAGCAGTGTGAGCGGGGGTCAAGATACGCAGTATTTT. This encodes CASSVSGGQDTQYF. Together with reference TRBV2 and TRBJ2-3, the CDR3 gives the full variable domain: EPEVTQTPSHQVTQMGQEVILRCVPISNHLYFYWYRQILGQKVEFLVSFYNNEISEKSEIFDDQFSVERPDGSNFTLKIRSTKLEDSAMYFCASSVSGGQDTQYFGPGTRLTVL.

This sequence joins TRBV30 and TRBJ2-7; maybe TRBD2 (6 bases). This CDR3 spans 14 amino acids. V was trimmed by 3 bases and J by 3 bases, leaving 15 bases between them. The V gene's germline CDR1 is GTSNPN and CDR2 SVGIG (reference sequence). CDR3 protein: CAWRRRARGYEQYF. The CDR3 coding sequence is TGTGCCTGGAGGAGGAGGGCCCGGGGCTACGAGCAGTACTTC. The entire variable domain, with the rest obtained from reference TRBV30 and TRBJ2-7, is as follows: SQTIHQWPATLVQPVGSPLSLECTVEGTSNPNLYWYRQAAGRGLQLLFYSVGIGQISSEVPQNLSASRPQDRQFILSSKKLLLSDSGFYLCAWRRRARGYEQYFGPGTRLTVT.

The V gene is TRBV28, the J gene TRBJ1-5; TRBD1 is a possible D gene (5 bases). From germline, CDR1 is MDHEN and CDR2 SYDVKM. The CDR3 is 14 residues long. V lost 3 bases and J lost 3, with 9 bases in between. This CDR3 reads CASSFLGDNQPQHF. The CDR3 DNA reads TGTGCCAGCAGTTTTTTAGGGGACAATCAGCCCCAGCATTTT. The whole variable domain, filled in from reference TRBV28 and TRBJ1-5, reads DVKVTQSSRYLVKRTGEKVFLECVQDMDHENMFWYRQDPGLGLRLIYFSYDVKMKEKGDIPEGYSVSREKKERFSLILESASTNQTSMYLCASSFLGDNQPQHFGDGTRLSIL.

For the CDR3, the DNA is TGTGCCTGGAAGCGTGCGGGAGGGTCTTACAATGAGCAGTTCTTC. It encodes CAWKRAGGSYNEQFF. This chain uses TRBV30 with TRBJ2-1; 9 positions match TRBD2. Germline CDR1 reads GTSNPN; CDR2 reads SVGIG (reference sequence). The CDR3 totals 15 residues. V was clipped by 4 bases and J by 4 bases; unmatched bases: 8.

The chain couples TRBV5-1 to TRBJ1-2, with D maybe TRBD1 (6 bases). Trimming cost V 6 bases and J 1 base, with 10 bases left between them. Germline V gene lookup returns CDR1 SGHRS and CDR2 YFSETQ. This CDR3 is built from 13 residues. The CDR3: CASTTDSNYGYTF. CDR3 nucleotides: TGCGCCAGCACCACGGACAGTAACTATGGCTACACCTTC.

The genes are TRBV7-3 and TRBJ1-5; unclear D gene. In germline, CDR1 is SGHTA, CDR2 FQGTGA. Between the trimmed V and J ends, which lost 5 bases and 3 bases, there was a span of 14 bases. The CDR3 is 15 residues long. For the CDR3, the DNA is TGTGCCAGCAGCATAGGCGGAAACCTCAATCAGCCCCAGCATTTT. It codes for CASSIGGNLNQPQHF. The whole variable domain, remainder taken from reference TRBV7-3 and TRBJ1-5, is GAGVSQTPSNKVTEKGKYVELRCDPISGHTALYWYRQSLGQGPEFLIYFQGTGAADDSGLPNDRFFAVRPEGSVSTLKIQRTERGDSAVYLCASSIGGNLNQPQHFGDGTRLSIL.

In its sample, this clonotype was seen once. J is TRBJ1-1 and V is TRBV4-1; tentative D call: TRBD1 (5 bases). Germline assignment: CDR1 MGHRA and CDR2 YSYEKL. V was trimmed by 0 bases and J by 4 bases, leaving 9 bases between them. The CDR3 length is 14 residues. The CDR3 DNA reads as TGCGCCAGCAGCCAAGAGGGACGGCCCACTGAAGCTTTCTTT. Protein: CASSQEGRPTEAFF.